This TCR beta chain was captured by sequencing in a study of CD8+CD57+ T cells in acquired aplastic anemia. The overall study: When averaged, DNA from sorted CD4+ and CD8+ cells came to 3.2 ug. The study obtained roughly 10 million reads on average for CD4+ cells from healthy donors. Overall study results and limits: CD8+ Simpson's diversity in patients was not significantly different from that in controls. In common between the patients and the controls were around 29 CD8+ CDR3 sequences.

Per the germline V gene, CDR1 is DFQATT and CDR2 is SNEGSKA (reference sequence). The V and J ends lost 7 bases and 6 bases, in that order; junction bases with no gene match: 3. The CDR3 is 11 residues long. The template used for profiling TCR beta VDJ and CDR3 was genomic DNA. MiXCR, run by TCRdb on the reads, gives a single entry per CDR3 protein. This table has 180,000 or so distinct CDR3 sequences, around 45% appearing once. With regard to this clonotype: Its target is not known.

The specimen was sorted CD4+, CD8+, or CD8+CD57+ T cells (not recorded which) from PBMCs. This chain uses TRBV20-1 with TRBJ2-7; 10 nucleotides match TRBD2. This receptor was obtained from a human donor in good health. The CDR3 sequence: CSEAGGPEQYF. CDR3 nucleotides: TGCAGTGAAGCGGGAGGGCCCGAGCAGTACTTC.